The 31 T cell receptor beta chains below all came from one sample that was sequenced in a study of blood T cells in healthy people across ages. Together with a sample-barcoded 5' primer, a J-beta primer mix was included in a second PCR lasting roughly 7 to 11 cycles. TCRdb itself ran the 5' RACE reads through MiXCR, one entry per CDR3 protein. The sample lists almost 800,000 distinct CDR3 sequences, roughly 60% occurring once. The source material was blood. All receptors come from a young man in good health.

CDR3 nucleotide sequence: TGTGCCAGCAGCTTAAAGGCGGAGCCCCACTACGAGCAGTACTTC. Amino acid sequence: CASSLKAEPHYEQYF. The chain recombines TRBV7-3 with TRBJ2-7, with D unresolved. This CDR3 region has 15 residues. V shed 1 base and J shed 3 bases, with 13 bases lying between them. The V gene's germline CDR1 is SGHTA and CDR2 FQGTGA.

The V call is TRBV27, the J call TRBJ2-1; no clear D. The CDR3 extends over 15 amino acids. The germline V gene encodes CDR1 MNHEY and CDR2 SMNVEV (reference sequence). Trimming removed 3 bases from V and 5 bases from J, with 14 bases in between. This CDR3 is CASSFTAATNNEQFF. CDR3 coding DNA: TGTGCCAGCAGTTTCACGGCGGCTACAAACAATGAGCAGTTCTTC.

The chain has TRBV4-3 and TRBJ1-1; D remains ambiguous. Germline V gives CDR1 LGHNA, CDR2 YSLEER. Trimming left V 3 bases short and J 1 base short, with 6 bases between. The CDR3 covers 13 residues. CDR3: CASSQSGNTEAFF. The CDR3 DNA reads TGCGCCAGCAGCCAGTCAGGGAACACTGAAGCTTTCTTT.

The chain joins TRBV5-5 to TRBJ2-1, with D unresolved. Germline V lookup: CDR1 SGHKS, CDR2 YYEKEE (reference sequence). V lost 0 bases and J 10 bases, leaving 8 bases between the germline ends. This CDR3 has 12 residues. CDR3 sequence reads: CASSLADLEQFF. The CDR3 DNA sequence: TGTGCCAGCAGCTTGGCCGATTTGGAGCAGTTCTTC. Looking up the rest from reference TRBV5-5 and TRBJ2-1 gives the full variable domain: DAGVTQSPTHLIKTRGQQVTLRCSPISGHKSVSWYQQVLGQGPQFIFQYYEKEERGRGNFPDRFSARQFPNYSSELNVNALLLGDSALYLCASSLADLEQFFGPGTRLTVL.

The CDR3 DNA is TGCAGCGTTGAACAGAGCGGCTACACCTTC. This codes for CSVEQSGYTF. The V and J genes are TRBV29-1 and TRBJ1-2; D unresolved. Trimming left V 2 bases short and J 8 bases short, with 6 bases between. CDR3 length: 10 amino acids. Germline CDR1 SQVTM, CDR2 ANQGSEA.

The CDR3 loop is CASSLLGQTGELFF. CDR3 bases: TGTGCCAGCAGCTTATTGGGACAAACCGGGGAGCTGTTTTTT. The chain joins TRBV7-2 to TRBJ2-2, with D possibly matching TRBD1 (6 bases). Germline V gene lookup returns CDR1 SGHTA and CDR2 FQGNSA. This CDR3 is built from 14 residues. V lost 2 bases to trimming and J lost 5 bases, with 9 bases between them.

J is TRBJ2-3 and V is TRBV20-1; D may be TRBD2 (6 bases). The V end was cut by 5 bases, the J end by 2 bases, with 14 bases between. The CDR3 has 14 residues. CDR1 is DFQATT and CDR2 is SNEGSKA in the germline V gene (reference sequence). CDR3 amino acids: CSAGPTSHTDTQYF. The CDR3 bases are TGCAGTGCTGGACCGACTAGTCACACAGATACGCAGTATTTT.

The rearrangement uses TRBV9 and TRBJ2-1; 9 bases map to TRBD1. Germline V lookup: CDR1 SGDLS, CDR2 YYNGEE. Trimming took 6 bases from V and 1 from J; bases not matched to a gene: 14. The CDR3 is 18 residues long. Here the CDR3 DNA reads TGTGCCAGCAACCCACAGGGGACAGGGATTCTGTCCTACAATGAGCAGTTCTTC. Amino acid sequence: CASNPQGTGILSYNEQFF.

The chain couples TRBV20-1 to TRBJ2-5; D possibly corresponds to TRBD2 (6 bases). Trimming removed 6 bases from V and 2 bases from J, with 13 bases in between. The CDR3 is 13 amino acids. Germline V gives CDR1 DFQATT, CDR2 SNEGSKA (reference sequence). CDR3 sequence reads: CSATGLVQETQYF. The CDR3 DNA reads as TGCAGTGCCACGGGACTGGTTCAAGAGACCCAGTACTTC.

The CDR3 region has the DNA TGTGCCAGCAGCTCCGGGTTGGTCTACGAGCAGTACTTC. Protein sequence: CASSSGLVYEQYF. The rearrangement joins TRBV7-2 to TRBJ2-7; no reliable D call. Germline V gene data show CDR1 as SGHTA and CDR2 as FQGNSA. V was trimmed by 4 bases and J by 3 bases, leaving 10 bases between them. This CDR3 is built from 13 residues.

The V and J genes are TRBV5-5 and TRBJ1-1; TRBD1 agrees at 7 bases. Germline V gene sequence: CDR1 SGHKS, CDR2 YYEKEE (reference sequence). The V gene end was trimmed by 3 bases and the J gene end by 12 bases; junction bases not matched to a gene: 8. CDR3 length: 12 amino acids. The CDR3 DNA reads as TGTGCCAGCAGCTCACAGGACAGGAGAACTTTCTTT. Amino acid sequence: CASSSQDRRTFF.

This chain joins TRBV2 and TRBJ2-3; no clear D. The V end was cut by 4 bases, the J end by 0 bases, with 11 bases between. CDR1 and CDR2 from the germline V gene are SNHLY and FYNNEI. There are 15 residues in the CDR3. The CDR3 region has the DNA TGTGCCAGCAGTGGGTCGGCGCCCAGCACAGATACGCAGTATTTT. It codes for CASSGSAPSTDTQYF.

This clonotype was seen a handful of times. This chain joins TRBV7-2 and TRBJ2-7; no clear D gene. V was shortened by 1 base and J by 0 bases, with 10 bases between the two germline ends. Germline V CDR1 and CDR2: SGHTA, FQGNSA. The CDR3 is made up of 15 amino acids. The CDR3 coding sequence is TGTGCCAGCAGCTTAGAGACTTCTAGCTCCTACGAGCAGTACTTC. This codes for CASSLETSSSYEQYF.

This clonotype has just a few counts. This sequence joins TRBV30 and TRBJ2-7; the D is unclear. The CDR3 length is 12 residues. Germline assignment: CDR1 GTSNPN and CDR2 SVGIG (reference sequence). V lost 1 base, J lost 0 bases, and 4 bases lay in between. CDR3 sequence (DNA): TGTGCCTGGAGTGCCTACTCCTACGAGCAGTACTTC. It codes for CAWSAYSYEQYF.

For the CDR3, the DNA is TGCGCCAGCAGCCAAGATGGGGGCAGGGAGCAGTTCTTC. This encodes CASSQDGGREQFF. The chain combines TRBV4-1 with TRBJ2-1; possible D gene TRBD1, 6 bases. Trimming pared 0 bases from V and 10 bases from J, leaving 10 bases between. CDR1 is MGHRA, CDR2 YSYEKL, per germline. This CDR3 is built from 13 residues.

This clonotype was detected once. The gene calls are TRBV4-3 and TRBJ2-3; possibly TRBD1 for D (5 bases). The ends were cut back, 2 bases at V and 4 bases at J, with 10 bases in the middle. CDR3 length: 14 amino acids. The germline V gene has CDR1 LGHNA and CDR2 YSLEER. The CDR3 protein is CASSQLTEADTQYF. CDR3 bases: TGCGCCAGCAGCCAATTGACAGAGGCAGATACGCAGTATTTT.

This clonotype has more than one count but fewer than ten. The chain carries TRBV3-1 and TRBJ2-7; a possible D gene is TRBD1 (5 bases). The ends were cut back, 8 bases at V and 3 bases at J, with 11 bases in the middle. The CDR3 contains 12 residues. Germline assignment: CDR1 LGHDT and CDR2 YNNKEL (reference sequence). CDR3 region: CASQGYYYEQYF. The CDR3 coding sequence is TGTGCCAGCCAGGGCTATTACTACGAGCAGTACTTC.

This clonotype was seen a handful of times. The chain is built from TRBV10-3 and TRBJ2-1, with 8 positions matching TRBD2. CDR1 and CDR2 (germline): ENHRY, SYGVKD. The trim removed 0 bases at V and 8 bases at J, leaving 9 bases unmatched. This CDR3 has 16 residues. CDR3 sequence (DNA): TGTGCCATCAGTGAGTCGTTAACTAGCGGTCTCTATGAGCAGTTCTTC. Its translation is CAISESLTSGLYEQFF.

V gene TRBV29-1 combines with J gene TRBJ2-1; D is ambiguous. Germline values: CDR1 SQVTM, CDR2 ANQGSEA. With 3 bases removed from V and 1 base from J, the gap between germline ends came to 7 bases. The CDR3 contains 13 residues. CDR3 residues: CSVEGISYNEQFF. DNA for the CDR3: TGCAGCGTTGAGGGTATATCCTACAATGAGCAGTTCTTC.

The V call is TRBV27, the J call TRBJ2-3, with D possibly TRBD2 on 6 matching bases. This CDR3 spans 14 amino acids. Germline CDR1 reads MNHEY; CDR2 reads SMNVEV (reference sequence). Trimming took off 5 bases at V and 8 bases at J, with 17 bases between the two ends. Here the CDR3 DNA reads TGTGCCAGCAGTGACGGGACTCCGATAGGTACGCAGTATTTT. It translates to CASSDGTPIGTQYF.

The chain uses TRBV20-1 and TRBJ2-6; D is undetermined. The V gene lost 0 bases and the J gene lost 4 bases, with 10 bases spanning the gap. The CDR3 has 15 residues. Germline V lookup: CDR1 DFQATT, CDR2 SNEGSKA (reference sequence). The CDR3 DNA sequence: TGCAGTGCTAGAGACCCCGCTTCCGGGGCCAACGTCCTGACTTTC. This translates into CSARDPASGANVLTF.

This clonotype was detected a few times. The chain is built from TRBV7-8 and TRBJ2-7; D ambiguous. V was pared by 6 bases and J by 4 bases, with 16 bases between. The CDR3 runs to 14 residues. Looked up from germline, CDR1 is SGHVS and CDR2 is FQNEAQ. CDR3 sequence reads: CASSLPGAPYEQYF. CDR3 coding DNA: TGTGCCAGCAGTTTACCAGGCGCCCCTTACGAGCAGTACTTC.

This clonotype was observed a handful of times. This chain links TRBV10-3 with TRBJ2-7; D is perhaps TRBD1 or TRBD2 (6 bases each). V gave up 4 bases and J gave up 2 bases, with 12 bases separating them. The CDR3 has 14 residues. The germline gives CDR1 ENHRY, CDR2 SYGVKD. Here the CDR3 reads CAISGGDTTYEQYF. CDR3 coding DNA: TGTGCCATCAGTGGCGGGGACACCACCTACGAGCAGTACTTC.

J is TRBJ2-7 and V is TRBV29-1; tentatively, D is TRBD2 (6 bases). Trimming removed 7 bases at V and 5 bases at J, with 15 bases between. The CDR3 covers 12 residues. Germline CDR1 and CDR2: SQVTM and ANQGSEA. CDR3 bases: TGCAGCGCCCGACTAGGTGGAGACGAGCAGTACTTC. This translates into CSARLGGDEQYF.

This clonotype has just a few counts. V usage is TRBV20-1 and J usage is TRBJ2-7; 7 bases are shared with TRBD1. CDR1 DFQATT and CDR2 SNEGSKA come from the germline V gene (reference sequence). This CDR3 is built from 13 residues. V shed 2 bases, J shed 2 bases, and the junction held 3 bases outside the gene matches. The CDR3 DNA follows: TGCAGTGCTAGATACAGGGGCCCCTACGAGCAGTACTTC. Its protein is CSARYRGPYEQYF.

This clonotype occurred a few times. The chain has TRBV20-1 and TRBJ1-6; 7 nucleotides line up with TRBD1. Germline-derived CDR1 and CDR2 are DFQATT and SNEGSKA (reference sequence). The V segment lost 6 bases and the J segment 10 bases; nucleotides outside the gene matches: 9. This CDR3 region has 13 residues. DNA for the CDR3: TGCAGTGCAATTACAGGGGTCGGGTCACCCCTCCACTTT. Translation: CSAITGVGSPLHF.

J is TRBJ2-5 and V is TRBV6-1, with unresolved D. This CDR3 comprises 13 residues. V shed 2 bases and J shed 4 bases, with 8 bases lying between them. Germline CDR1 and CDR2: MNHNS and SASEGT. Written as DNA, the CDR3 is TGTGCCAGCAGTGAATTAGGGCCAGAGACCCAGTACTTC. Translating gives CASSELGPETQYF.

This sequence joins TRBV29-1 and TRBJ2-3; TRBD1 aligns across 8 bases. CDR3 size: 13 residues. Germline assignment: CDR1 SQVTM and CDR2 ANQGSEA. Losses at the gene ends were 7 bases for V and 1 base for J; bases not matched to a gene: 4. CDR3 in amino acids: CSAQGARTDTQYF. DNA for the CDR3: TGCAGCGCCCAGGGGGCGCGCACAGATACGCAGTATTTT.

The chain employs TRBV27 and TRBJ2-7; D is uncertain. The germline gives CDR1 MNHEY, CDR2 SMNVEV (reference sequence). The CDR3 is made up of 14 amino acids. V was pared by 6 bases and J by 3 bases, with 15 bases between. The CDR3 loop is CASRSPQTLYEQYF. CDR3 nucleotide sequence: TGTGCCAGCAGATCCCCCCAAACCCTCTACGAGCAGTACTTC.

This clonotype was recorded a few times. V gene TRBV20-1 combines with J gene TRBJ2-1; no clear D gene. The V gene's germline CDR1 is DFQATT and CDR2 SNEGSKA (reference sequence). There are 14 residues in the CDR3. V lost 1 base, J lost 6 bases, and 13 bases lay in between. This CDR3 is CSARVRVDLNEQFF. CDR3 nucleotide sequence: TGCAGTGCTAGAGTCCGGGTAGATCTCAATGAGCAGTTCTTC.

The V call is TRBV5-5, the J call TRBJ2-1; D is unresolved. With 0 bases removed from V and 2 bases from J, the gap between germline ends came to 9 bases. Germline V gene sequence: CDR1 SGHKS, CDR2 YYEKEE (reference sequence). This CDR3 spans 15 amino acids. The CDR3 DNA reads as TGTGCCAGCAGCTTGGAACGGTTGACCTACAATGAGCAGTTCTTC. Protein product: CASSLERLTYNEQFF.